This TCR beta chain was recorded in a study of cytomegalovirus exposure and HLA in healthy donors. Trimming took off 2 bases at V and 7 bases at J, with 15 bases between the two ends. CDR3 length: 15 residues. From germline, CDR1 is SGHTA and CDR2 FQGTGA. Remarks on this clone: Its target is unknown.

PCR primers comprised 60 Vbeta and 13 Jbeta primers. Libraries were prepared by immunoSEQ multiplex PCR; TCRdb keeps only in-frame clonotypes and omits some of them. The data show some 210,000 clones, approximately 80% seen once. General study results and limits: Within a later analysis, the majority of CMV-associated TCR beta chains appeared HLA-restricted. Reportedly, fewer N-insertions than the roughly 700-donor mean appeared in an Asian-associated ancestry cluster in a later analysis.

The TCR was taken from a woman in her 50s in good health and CMV-seropositive. What was sequenced was PBMCs. V gene TRBV7-3 combines with J gene TRBJ2-4; D is unresolved. CDR3 in DNA: TGTGCCAGCAGCTTAGGAGTGGCCGATTCGAACATTCAGTACTTC. Amino acid sequence: CASSLGVADSNIQYF.